The entry below describes one T cell receptor (beta chain). The ends were cut back, 0 bases at V and 2 bases at J, with 8 bases in the middle. The CDR3 length is 14 residues. Germline lookup yields CDR1 LGHDT and CDR2 YNNKEL (reference sequence). This sample's time point: sample taken at primary tumor resection. The study sequenced unsorted whole RNA from tumor, nontumor lung or frozen PBMC. This record comes from a study of spatial heterogeneity in lung cancer. Every cDNA TCR molecule received its own unique molecular identifier. A single record per CDR3 protein comes from TCRdb applying MiXCR to the 5' RACE reads. The table has tens of thousands of distinct CDR3 sequences, about an eighth seen once.

The chain links TRBV3-1 to TRBJ2-7, with D tentatively TRBD2 (5 bases). The TCR comes from a male donor with early-stage non-small cell lung cancer. Specimen: PBMCs, collected at surgery. In DNA, the CDR3 is TGTGCCAGCAGCCAAGAACCGGGAACCTACGAGCAGTACTTC. Protein: CASSQEPGTYEQYF.